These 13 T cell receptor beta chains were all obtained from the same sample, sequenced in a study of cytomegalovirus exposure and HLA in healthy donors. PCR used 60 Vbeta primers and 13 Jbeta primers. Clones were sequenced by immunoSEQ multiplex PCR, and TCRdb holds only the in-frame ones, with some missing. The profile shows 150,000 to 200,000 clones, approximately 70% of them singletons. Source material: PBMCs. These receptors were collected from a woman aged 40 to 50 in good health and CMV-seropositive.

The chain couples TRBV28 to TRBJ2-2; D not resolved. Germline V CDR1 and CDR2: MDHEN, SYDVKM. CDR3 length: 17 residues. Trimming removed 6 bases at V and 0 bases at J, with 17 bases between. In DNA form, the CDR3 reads TGTGCCAGCAGCACTGCACCCGACACTTCGAACACCGGGGAGCTGTTTTTT. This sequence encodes CASSTAPDTSNTGELFF. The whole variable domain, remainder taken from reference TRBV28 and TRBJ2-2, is DVKVTQSSRYLVKRTGEKVFLECVQDMDHENMFWYRQDPGLGLRLIYFSYDVKMKEKGDIPEGYSVSREKKERFSLILESASTNQTSMYLCASSTAPDTSNTGELFFGEGSRLTVL.

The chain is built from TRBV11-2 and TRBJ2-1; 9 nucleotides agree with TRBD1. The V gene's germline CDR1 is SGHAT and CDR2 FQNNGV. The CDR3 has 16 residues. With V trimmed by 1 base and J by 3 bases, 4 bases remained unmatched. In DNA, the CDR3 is TGTGCCAGCAGCTTAGGAAACAGGGGGCTCTACAATGAGCAGTTCTTC. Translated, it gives CASSLGNRGLYNEQFF. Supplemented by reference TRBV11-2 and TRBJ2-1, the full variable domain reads EAGVAQSPRYKIIEKRQSVAFWCNPISGHATLYWYQQILGQGPKLLIQFQNNGVVDDSQLPKDRFSAERLKGVDSTLKIQPAKLEDSAVYLCASSLGNRGLYNEQFFGPGTRLTVL.

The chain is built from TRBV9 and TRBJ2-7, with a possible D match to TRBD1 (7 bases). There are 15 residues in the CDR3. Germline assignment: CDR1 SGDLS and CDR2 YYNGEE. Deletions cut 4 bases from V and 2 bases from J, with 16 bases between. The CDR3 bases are TGTGCCAGCAGCCCTGGAGGGCAGGGGGCCTACGAGCAGTACTTC. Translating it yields CASSPGGQGAYEQYF.

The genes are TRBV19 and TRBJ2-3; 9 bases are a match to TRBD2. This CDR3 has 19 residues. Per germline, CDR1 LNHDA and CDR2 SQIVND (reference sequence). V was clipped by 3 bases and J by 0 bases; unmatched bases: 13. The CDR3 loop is CASSMPRATSGSSTDTQYF. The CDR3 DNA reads TGTGCCAGTAGTATGCCCAGGGCGACTAGCGGCTCTAGCACAGATACGCAGTATTTT. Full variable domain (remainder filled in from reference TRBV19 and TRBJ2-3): DGGITQSPKYLFRKEGQNVTLSCEQNLNHDAMYWYRQDPGQGLRLIYYSQIVNDFQKGDIAEGYSVSREKKESFPLTVTSAQKNPTAFYLCASSMPRATSGSSTDTQYFGPGTRLTVL.

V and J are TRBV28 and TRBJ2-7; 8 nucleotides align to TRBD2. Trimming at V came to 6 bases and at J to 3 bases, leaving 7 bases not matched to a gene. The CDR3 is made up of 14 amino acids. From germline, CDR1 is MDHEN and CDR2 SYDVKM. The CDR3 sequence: CASRGPSGYYEQYF. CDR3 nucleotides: TGTGCCAGCAGAGGGCCTAGCGGGTACTACGAGCAGTACTTC.

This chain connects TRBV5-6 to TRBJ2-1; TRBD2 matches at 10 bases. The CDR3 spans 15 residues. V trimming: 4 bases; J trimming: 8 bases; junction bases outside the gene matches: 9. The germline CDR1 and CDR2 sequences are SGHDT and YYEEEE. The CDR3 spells CASSPLAGVMDEQFF. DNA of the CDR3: TGTGCCAGCAGCCCCCTAGCGGGGGTGATGGATGAGCAGTTCTTC.

The CDR3 spells CASSSIGLDYEQYF. DNA of the CDR3: TGTGCCAGCAGCTCAATTGGACTAGACTACGAGCAGTACTTC. V is TRBV5-6 and J is TRBJ2-7; the match to TRBD2 covers 7 bases. The ends lost 3 bases at V and 3 bases at J; junction bases unmatched: 6. The CDR3 has 14 amino acids. CDR1 SGHDT and CDR2 YYEEEE come from the germline V gene.

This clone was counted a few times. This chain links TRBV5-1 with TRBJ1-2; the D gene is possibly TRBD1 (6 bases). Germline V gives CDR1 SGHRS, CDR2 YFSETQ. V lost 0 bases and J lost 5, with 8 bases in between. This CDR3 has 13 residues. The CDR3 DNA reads TGCGCCAGCAGCTTGGCCACAGGGTATGGCTACACCTTC. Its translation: CASSLATGYGYTF.

The CDR3 loop is CASSRRGQGLPYEQYF. The CDR3 DNA reads TGTGCCAGCAGCCGGCGGGGACAGGGGCTTCCCTACGAGCAGTACTTC. The chain carries TRBV27 and TRBJ2-7, with TRBD1 matching 10 bases. CDR3 length: 16 amino acids. Germline V CDR1 and CDR2: MNHEY, SMNVEV (reference sequence). The ends lost 6 bases at V and 2 bases at J; junction bases unmatched: 10.

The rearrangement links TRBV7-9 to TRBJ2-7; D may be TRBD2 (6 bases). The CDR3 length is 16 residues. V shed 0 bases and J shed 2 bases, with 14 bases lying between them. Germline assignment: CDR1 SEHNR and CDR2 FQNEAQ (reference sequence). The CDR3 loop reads CASSLAFGGSPYEQYF. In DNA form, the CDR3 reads TGTGCCAGCAGCTTAGCTTTCGGAGGGTCCCCCTACGAGCAGTACTTC.

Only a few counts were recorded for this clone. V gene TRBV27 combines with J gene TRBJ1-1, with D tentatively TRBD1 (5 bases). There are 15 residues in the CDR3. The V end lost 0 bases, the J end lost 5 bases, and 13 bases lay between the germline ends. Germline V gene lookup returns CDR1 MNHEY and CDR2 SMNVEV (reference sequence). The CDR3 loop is CASSLSEGARTEAFF. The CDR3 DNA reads TGTGCCAGCAGTTTATCCGAAGGGGCTCGGACTGAAGCTTTCTTT.

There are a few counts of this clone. CDR3 sequence (DNA): TGTGCCAGCAGCCCCGGGACAGGGGCTGGAAACACCATATATTTT. It specifies CASSPGTGAGNTIYF. The chain combines TRBV7-2 with TRBJ1-3; TRBD1 matches at 10 bases. Trimming cost V 5 bases and J 2 bases; bases outside gene matches: 3. CDR1 is SGHTA, CDR2 FQGNSA, per germline. This CDR3 has 15 residues.

As DNA, the CDR3 is TGTGCCAGCAGTTTCGGACTAGCGGGAGTTGGCGAGCAGTACTTC. Its protein is CASSFGLAGVGEQYF. The chain uses TRBV6-1 and TRBJ2-7, with 13 bases aligning to TRBD2. Germline CDR1 and CDR2: MNHNS and SASEGT. The CDR3 consists of 15 residues. Germline trimming cut 5 bases from V and 6 bases from J; bases unmatched to any gene: 7.